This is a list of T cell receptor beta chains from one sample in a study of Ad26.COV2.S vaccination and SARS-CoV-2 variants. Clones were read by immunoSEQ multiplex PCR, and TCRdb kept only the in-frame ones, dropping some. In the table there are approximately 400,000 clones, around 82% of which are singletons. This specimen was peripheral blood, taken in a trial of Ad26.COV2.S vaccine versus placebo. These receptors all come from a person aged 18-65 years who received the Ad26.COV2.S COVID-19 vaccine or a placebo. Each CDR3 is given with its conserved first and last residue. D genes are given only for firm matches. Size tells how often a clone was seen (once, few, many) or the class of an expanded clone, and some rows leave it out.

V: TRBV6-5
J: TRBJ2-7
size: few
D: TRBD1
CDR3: CASSSQGTGQREQYF
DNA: TGTGCCAGCAGCTCTCAAGGGACAGGGCAGCGCGAGCAGTACTTC

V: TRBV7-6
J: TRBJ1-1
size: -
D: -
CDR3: CASSRQENTEAFF
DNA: TGTGCCAGCAGTCGACAGGAGAACACTGAAGCTTTCTTT

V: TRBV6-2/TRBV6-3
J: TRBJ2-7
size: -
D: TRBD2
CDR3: CASSYIVLAGASYEQYF
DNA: TGTGCCAGCAGTTACATTGTGCTAGCGGGGGCTTCCTACGAGCAGTACTTC

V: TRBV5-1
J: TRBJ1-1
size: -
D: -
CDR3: CASRDQRGAFF
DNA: TGCGCCAGCAGGGACCAACGTGGAGCTTTCTTT

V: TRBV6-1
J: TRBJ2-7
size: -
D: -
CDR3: CASSELGAGYEQYF
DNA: TGTGCCAGCAGTGAACTTGGAGCCGGGTACGAGCAGTACTTC

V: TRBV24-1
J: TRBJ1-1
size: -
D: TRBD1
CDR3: CATSDAPDRDNTEAFF
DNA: TGTGCCACCAGTGATGCCCCGGACAGGGACAACACTGAAGCTTTCTTT

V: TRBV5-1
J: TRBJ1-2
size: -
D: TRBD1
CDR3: CASSLQGTGYGYTF
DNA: TGCGCCAGCAGCTTGCAAGGGACAGGGTACGGCTACACCTTC

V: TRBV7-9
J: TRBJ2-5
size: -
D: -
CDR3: CASSPPRGGQETQYF
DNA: TGTGCCAGCAGCCCGCCAAGAGGGGGCCAAGAGACCCAGTACTTC

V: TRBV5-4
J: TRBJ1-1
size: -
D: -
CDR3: CASSFRRNTEAFF
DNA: TGTGCCAGCAGCTTCCGACGGAACACTGAAGCTTTCTTT

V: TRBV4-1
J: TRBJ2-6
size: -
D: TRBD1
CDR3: CASSHRQGPGANVLTF
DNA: TGCGCCAGCAGCCATCGACAGGGGCCTGGGGCCAACGTCCTGACTTTC

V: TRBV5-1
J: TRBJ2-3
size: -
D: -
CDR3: CASSLEAYLIGDTQYF
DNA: TGCGCCAGCAGCTTGGAGGCGTACCTGATAGGAGATACGCAGTATTTT

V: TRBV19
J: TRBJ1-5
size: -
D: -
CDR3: CASSMGSRSNQPQHF
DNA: TGTGCCAGTAGTATGGGGAGCAGAAGCAATCAGCCCCAGCATTTT

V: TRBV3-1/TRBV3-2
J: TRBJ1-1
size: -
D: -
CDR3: CASSQVGRRHTEAFF
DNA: TGTGCCAGCAGCCAAGTTGGACGGCGGCACACTGAAGCTTTCTTT

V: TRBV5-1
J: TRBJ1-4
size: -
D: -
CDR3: CASSPQPPTNEKLFF
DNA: TGCGCCAGCAGCCCCCAGCCCCCAACTAATGAAAAACTGTTTTTT

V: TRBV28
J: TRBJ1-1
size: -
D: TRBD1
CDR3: CASSLTGQGSGEAFF
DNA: TGTGCCAGCAGTTTAACAGGACAGGGGTCGGGTGAAGCTTTCTTT

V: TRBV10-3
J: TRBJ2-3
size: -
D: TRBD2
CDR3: CAISEPGTRSTDTQYF
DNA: TGTGCCATCAGTGAGCCCGGGACTAGAAGCACAGATACGCAGTATTTT

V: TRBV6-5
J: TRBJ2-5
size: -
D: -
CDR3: CASSWGEAETQYF
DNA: TGTGCCAGCAGTTGGGGGGAAGCGGAGACCCAGTACTTC

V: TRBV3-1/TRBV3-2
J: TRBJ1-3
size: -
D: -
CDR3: CASSPLDSSSGNTIYF
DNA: TGTGCCAGCAGCCCCTTGGACTCCTCCTCTGGAAACACCATATATTTT

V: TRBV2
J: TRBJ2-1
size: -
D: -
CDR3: CASAFGGSGYNEQFF
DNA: TGTGCCAGCGCCTTCGGAGGGTCAGGTTACAATGAGCAGTTCTTC

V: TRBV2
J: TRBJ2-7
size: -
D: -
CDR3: CASEYEHYEQYF
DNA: TGTGCCAGCGAGTATGAGCACTACGAGCAGTACTTC

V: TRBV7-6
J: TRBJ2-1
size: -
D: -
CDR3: CASSLTYNEQFF
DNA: TGTGCCAGCAGCTTAACCTACAATGAGCAGTTCTTC

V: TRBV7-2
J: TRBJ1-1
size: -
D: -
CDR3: CASSFEGGNTEAFF
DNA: TGTGCCAGCAGCTTTGAAGGTGGGAACACTGAAGCTTTCTTT

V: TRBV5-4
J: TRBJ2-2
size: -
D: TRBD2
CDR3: CASSLVRLAGEVGELFF
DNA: TGTGCCAGCAGCTTGGTACGTCTAGCGGGAGAGGTCGGGGAGCTGTTTTTT

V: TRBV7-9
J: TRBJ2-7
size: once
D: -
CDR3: CASSLSSGLEQYF
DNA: TGTGCCAGCAGCTTAAGTTCAGGGCTCGAGCAGTACTTC